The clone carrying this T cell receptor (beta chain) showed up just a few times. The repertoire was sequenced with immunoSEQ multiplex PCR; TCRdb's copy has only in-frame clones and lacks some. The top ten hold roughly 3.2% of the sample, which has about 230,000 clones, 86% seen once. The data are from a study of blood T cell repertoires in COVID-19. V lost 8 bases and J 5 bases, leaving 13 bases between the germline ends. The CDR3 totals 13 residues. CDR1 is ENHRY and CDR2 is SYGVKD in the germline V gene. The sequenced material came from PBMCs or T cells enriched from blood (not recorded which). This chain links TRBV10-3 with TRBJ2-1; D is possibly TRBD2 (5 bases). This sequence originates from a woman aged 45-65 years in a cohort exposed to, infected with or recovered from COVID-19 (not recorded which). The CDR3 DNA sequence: TGTGCCATCTCGGAGCGGCCAAACAATGAGCAGTTCTTC. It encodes CAISERPNNEQFF.